This TCR beta chain stems from a study of cytomegalovirus exposure and HLA in healthy donors. The CDR3 contains 12 residues. V was pared by 0 bases and J by 4 bases, with 4 bases between. CDR1 and CDR2 from the germline V gene are SGHRS and YFSETQ. Regarding this clone: Its antigen remains unidentified.

Clones were read by immunoSEQ multiplex PCR, and TCRdb kept only the in-frame ones, dropping some. The repertoire holds 250,000 to 350,000 clones, approximately 90% seen once, with about 1.2% in the top ten. Study-level findings and limits: TCR beta chains numbering more than 150 were designated cytomegalovirus-associated. TCR sequences were mostly rare, though some public TCRs occurred in many donors.

What was sequenced was PBMCs. This TCR derives from a woman aged 30 to 39 in good health and CMV-seropositive. The rearrangement joins TRBV5-1 to TRBJ2-5; D gene unclear. The DNA of the CDR3 is TGCGCCAGCAGCTTGGAACTAGAGACCCAGTACTTC. This translates into CASSLELETQYF.